This is a list of T cell receptor beta chains from one sample in a study of cytomegalovirus exposure and HLA in healthy donors. Assay used: immunoSEQ multiplex PCR; TCRdb lists only in-frame clones, some missing. Of roughly 180,000 clones detected, around 86% appear once; the ten largest clones hold 7.2%. Sequenced material: PBMCs. The receptors stem from a man aged 30 to 39 in good health and CMV-seropositive. The CDR3 runs from the conserved cysteine through the conserved F or W. The order of the fields is V gene, D gene, J gene, clone size, CDR3 protein, CDR3 DNA. A D gene is named only where the DNA matches it firmly. Rows give clone size only sometimes, using once, few, many, or a class for an expanded clone.

V gene: TRBV7-2
D gene: .
J gene: TRBJ1-2
clone size: .
CDR3 protein: CASSLAFSQGGGYTF
CDR3 DNA: TGTGCCAGCAGCTTAGCCTTCAGCCAGGGAGGCGGCTACACCTTC

V gene: TRBV7-3
D gene: .
J gene: TRBJ1-2
clone size: .
CDR3 protein: CASSLTGQLYGYTF
CDR3 DNA: TGTGCCAGCAGCTTGACAGGACAGCTCTATGGCTACACCTTC

V gene: TRBV7-2
D gene: .
J gene: TRBJ1-2
clone size: .
CDR3 protein: CASSFSTSGYTF
CDR3 DNA: TGTGCCAGCAGCTTTAGCACTTCTGGCTACACCTTC

V gene: TRBV7-6
D gene: .
J gene: TRBJ2-1
clone size: .
CDR3 protein: CASSSRLRDPKWFF
CDR3 DNA: TGTGCCAGCAGCTCCCGCCTCCGGGACCCAAAATGGTTCTTC

V gene: TRBV4-3
D gene: TRBD1
J gene: TRBJ2-7
clone size: .
CDR3 protein: CASSQDRQGYEQYF
CDR3 DNA: TGCGCCAGCAGCCAAGATCGACAGGGTTACGAGCAGTACTTC

V gene: TRBV11-1
D gene: .
J gene: TRBJ1-1
clone size: .
CDR3 protein: CASSSNRAGGTEAFF
CDR3 DNA: TGTGCCAGCAGCTCGAACAGGGCCGGAGGAACTGAAGCTTTCTTT

V gene: TRBV29-1
D gene: TRBD1
J gene: TRBJ1-4
clone size: .
CDR3 protein: CSAGQGAQMGKLFF
CDR3 DNA: TGCAGCGCCGGACAGGGGGCGCAGATGGGAAAACTGTTTTTT

V gene: TRBV7-6
D gene: TRBD2
J gene: TRBJ2-7
clone size: .
CDR3 protein: CASSLASGSTFVFEQYF
CDR3 DNA: TGTGCCAGCAGCTTAGCTAGCGGGAGCACCTTCGTCTTCGAGCAGTACTTC

V gene: TRBV7-2
D gene: .
J gene: TRBJ1-1
clone size: .
CDR3 protein: CASSWGVPEAFF
CDR3 DNA: TGTGCCAGCAGTTGGGGTGTACCTGAAGCTTTCTTT

V gene: TRBV6-6
D gene: .
J gene: TRBJ1-5
clone size: .
CDR3 protein: CASSYYRGLTVQPQHF
CDR3 DNA: TGTGCCAGCAGTTACTACCGCGGGTTGACCGTTCAGCCCCAGCATTTT

V gene: TRBV27
D gene: .
J gene: TRBJ2-7
clone size: .
CDR3 protein: CASSGLMAGVAYEQYF
CDR3 DNA: TGTGCCAGCTCAGGGTTGATGGCGGGCGTAGCCTACGAGCAGTACTTC

V gene: TRBV5-1
D gene: TRBD2
J gene: TRBJ2-1
clone size: .
CDR3 protein: CASSPRLAGDYNEQFF
CDR3 DNA: TGCGCCAGCAGCCCGAGACTAGCGGGGGATTACAATGAGCAGTTCTTC

V gene: TRBV7-9
D gene: .
J gene: TRBJ2-7
clone size: .
CDR3 protein: CASSLGGANPYEQYF
CDR3 DNA: TGTGCCAGCAGCTTAGGTGGCGCCAATCCCTACGAGCAGTACTTC

V gene: TRBV4-3
D gene: .
J gene: TRBJ1-1
clone size: .
CDR3 protein: CASSQAGSSDTEAFF
CDR3 DNA: TGCGCCAGCAGCCAAGCGGGATCCTCGGACACTGAAGCTTTCTTT

V gene: TRBV2
D gene: TRBD2
J gene: TRBJ2-3
clone size: .
CDR3 protein: CASSESGGYTDTQYF
CDR3 DNA: TGTGCCAGCAGTGAAAGCGGGGGGTACACAGATACGCAGTATTTT

V gene: TRBV11-3
D gene: TRBD1
J gene: TRBJ2-1
clone size: .
CDR3 protein: CASSPGTDLDDEQFF
CDR3 DNA: TGTGCCAGCAGCCCCGGGACAGACTTGGACGATGAGCAGTTCTTC

V gene: TRBV15
D gene: TRBD1
J gene: TRBJ1-2
clone size: .
CDR3 protein: CATSRDPGQGVGYTF
CDR3 DNA: TGTGCCACCAGCAGAGATCCAGGACAGGGGGTAGGCTACACCTTC

V gene: TRBV30
D gene: .
J gene: TRBJ2-3
clone size: once
CDR3 protein: CAWSVRSTDTQYF
CDR3 DNA: TGTGCCTGGAGTGTTAGGAGCACAGATACGCAGTATTTT

V gene: TRBV5-1
D gene: TRBD2
J gene: TRBJ2-4
clone size: .
CDR3 protein: CASSSFPSGENIQYF
CDR3 DNA: TGCGCCAGCAGCTCCTTCCCTAGCGGGGAAAACATTCAGTACTTC

V gene: TRBV7-3
D gene: .
J gene: TRBJ1-1
clone size: .
CDR3 protein: CASSHAGTMNTEAFF
CDR3 DNA: TGTGCCAGCAGCCATGCCGGGACGATGAACACTGAAGCTTTCTTT

V gene: TRBV15
D gene: TRBD2
J gene: TRBJ2-7
clone size: .
CDR3 protein: CATSRASGVSYEQYF
CDR3 DNA: TGTGCCACCAGCAGAGCTAGCGGGGTTTCTTACGAGCAGTACTTC

V gene: TRBV7-2
D gene: TRBD2
J gene: TRBJ2-1
clone size: .
CDR3 protein: CASSPNLAGHNEQFF
CDR3 DNA: TGTGCCAGCAGCCCAAACCTAGCGGGTCACAATGAGCAGTTCTTC

V gene: TRBV10-3
D gene: .
J gene: TRBJ2-7
clone size: .
CDR3 protein: CAITGGGQQTEGQYF
CDR3 DNA: TGTGCCATCACCGGGGGAGGACAGCAAACAGAAGGGCAGTACTTC

V gene: TRBV5-5
D gene: .
J gene: TRBJ1-4
clone size: .
CDR3 protein: CASSYTGEKLFF
CDR3 DNA: TGTGCCAGCAGCTATACAGGGGAAAAACTGTTTTTT

V gene: TRBV4-1
D gene: TRBD1
J gene: TRBJ1-5
clone size: .
CDR3 protein: CASSQSGQGEPQHF
CDR3 DNA: TGCGCCAGCAGCCAAAGCGGACAGGGGGAGCCCCAGCATTTT

V gene: TRBV14
D gene: .
J gene: TRBJ1-3
clone size: .
CDR3 protein: CASSQDRDIGNTIYF
CDR3 DNA: TGTGCCAGCAGCCAAGATCGGGACATAGGAAACACCATATATTTT

V gene: TRBV7-3
D gene: TRBD2
J gene: TRBJ2-7
clone size: once
CDR3 protein: CASSLGGGSQYEQYF
CDR3 DNA: TGTGCCAGCAGCTTAGGCGGGGGGTCCCAGTACGAGCAGTACTTC

V gene: TRBV29-1
D gene: .
J gene: TRBJ1-5
clone size: many
CDR3 protein: CSVEVGSGQPQHF
CDR3 DNA: TGCAGCGTCGAAGTGGGGTCCGGTCAGCCCCAGCATTTT